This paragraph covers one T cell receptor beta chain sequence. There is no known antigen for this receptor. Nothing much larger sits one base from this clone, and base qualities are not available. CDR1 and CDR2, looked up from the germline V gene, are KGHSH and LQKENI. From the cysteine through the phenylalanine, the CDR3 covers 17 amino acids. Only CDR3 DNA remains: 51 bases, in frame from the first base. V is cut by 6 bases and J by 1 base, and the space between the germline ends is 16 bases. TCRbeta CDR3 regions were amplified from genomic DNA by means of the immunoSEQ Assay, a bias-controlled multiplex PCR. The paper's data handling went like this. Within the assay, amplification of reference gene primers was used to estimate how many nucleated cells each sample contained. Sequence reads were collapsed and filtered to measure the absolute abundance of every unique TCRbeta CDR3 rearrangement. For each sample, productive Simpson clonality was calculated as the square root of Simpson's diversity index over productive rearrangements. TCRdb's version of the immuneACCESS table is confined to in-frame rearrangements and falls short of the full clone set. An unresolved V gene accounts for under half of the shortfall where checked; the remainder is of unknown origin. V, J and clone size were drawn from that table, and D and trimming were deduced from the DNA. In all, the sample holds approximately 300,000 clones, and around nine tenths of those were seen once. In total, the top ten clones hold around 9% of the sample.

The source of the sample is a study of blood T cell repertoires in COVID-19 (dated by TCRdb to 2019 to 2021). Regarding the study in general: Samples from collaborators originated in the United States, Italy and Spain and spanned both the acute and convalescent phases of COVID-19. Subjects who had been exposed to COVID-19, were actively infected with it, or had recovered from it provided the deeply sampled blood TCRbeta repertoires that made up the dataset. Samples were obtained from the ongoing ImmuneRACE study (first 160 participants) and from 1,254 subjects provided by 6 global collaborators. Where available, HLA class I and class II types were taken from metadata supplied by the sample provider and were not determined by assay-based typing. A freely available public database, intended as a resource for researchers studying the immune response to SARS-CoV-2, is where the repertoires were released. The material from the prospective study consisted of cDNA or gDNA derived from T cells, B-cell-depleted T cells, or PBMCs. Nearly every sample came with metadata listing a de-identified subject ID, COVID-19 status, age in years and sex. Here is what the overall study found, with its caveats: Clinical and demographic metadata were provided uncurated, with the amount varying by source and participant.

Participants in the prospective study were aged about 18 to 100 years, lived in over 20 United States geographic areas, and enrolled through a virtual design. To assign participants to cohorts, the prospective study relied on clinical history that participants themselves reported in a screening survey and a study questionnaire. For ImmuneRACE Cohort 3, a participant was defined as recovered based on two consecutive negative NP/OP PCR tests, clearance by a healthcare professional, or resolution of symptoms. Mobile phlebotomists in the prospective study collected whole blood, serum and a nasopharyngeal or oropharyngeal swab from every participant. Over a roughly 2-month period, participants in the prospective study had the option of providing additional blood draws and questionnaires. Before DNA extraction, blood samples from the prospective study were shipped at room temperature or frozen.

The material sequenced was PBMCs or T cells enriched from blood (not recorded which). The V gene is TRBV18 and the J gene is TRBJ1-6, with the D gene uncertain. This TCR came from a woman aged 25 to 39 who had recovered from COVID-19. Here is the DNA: TGTGCCAGCTCGTTACGGCAGGATGGGTCCTATAATTCACCCCTCCACTTT. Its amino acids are CASSLRQDGSYNSPLHF.